This TCR beta chain originates from a study of neoadjuvant anti-PD-1 for oral cavity cancer. Whole-study context: Most patients had three to four biweekly doses of 3 mg/kg nivolumab before resection. Overall study findings and caveats: Higher pretreatment blood Treg/Th17 ratios correlated with higher pretreatment blood and lower post-treatment tumor TCRbeta clonality.

CDR1 and CDR2 from the germline V gene are SGHNT and YENEEA. Trimming removed 4 bases from V and 3 bases from J; junction bases left unmatched: 6. The CDR3 consists of 15 residues. Comment on this clone: Its target is unknown.

The assay was immunoSEQ multiplex PCR, and TCRdb's table has in-frame clones only and misses some. There are over 65,000 clones in the sample; 85% to 90% occur only once, and around 2.8% lies in the top ten. Time point specified: after neoadjuvant nivolumab, at surgical resection. Cohort: HPV-negative, locally advanced oral cavity squamous cell carcinoma patients. The sequence came from a person aged 35 to 85 with oral cavity squamous cell carcinoma. The rearrangement uses TRBV11-3 and TRBJ2-3, with 8 positions matching TRBD2. The starting material was PBMCs, obtained after nivolumab (anti-PD-1) treatment. The CDR3 spells CASSSWAGGTDTQYF. CDR3 DNA sequence: TGTGCCAGCAGCTCCTGGGCGGGAGGTACAGATACGCAGTATTTT. The entire variable domain, with the rest obtained from reference TRBV11-3 and TRBJ2-3, is as follows: EAGVVQSPRYKIIEKKQPVAFWCNPISGHNTLYWYLQNLGQGPELLIRYENEEAVDDSQLPKDRFSAERLKGVDSTLKIQPAELGDSAVYLCASSSWAGGTDTQYFGPGTRLTVL.